This T cell receptor beta chain was obtained from a study of shared clonotypes between healthy human individuals. This clone appeared many times. Germline CDR1 and CDR2: SGHTA and FQGNSA. J lost 0 bases, V lost 3 bases, and 9 bases had no gene match. This CDR3 has 18 residues. The study ran the assay at deep level. Tens of thousands of T cell genomes, or around 300 ng DNA, went into unsorted PBMC replicate PCRs. Ten immunoSEQ deep assay plates served to sequence unsorted PBMC DNA. Sequenced by immunoSEQ multiplex PCR; TCRdb stores in-frame clones only, minus some. The data contain around 510,000 clones, 70% to 80% of them singletons.

This sequence joins TRBV7-2 and TRBJ2-1; 9 bases match TRBD2. The receptor's source is a woman aged 40 to 50 in good health. Some clones in this sample may be carry-over from other donors' samples. The sequenced material came from PBMCs. In DNA form, the CDR3 reads TGTGCCAGCAGCTTGTGGCTAGCGGGGCAGAGCTCCTACAATGAGCAGTTCTTC. This translates into CASSLWLAGQSSYNEQFF.